The rows below give T cell receptor beta chains drawn from one sample of a study of blood T cell repertoires in COVID-19. Generated by immunoSEQ multiplex PCR, the TCRdb table keeps only in-frame clones and is missing some. The data show 390,000 or so clones, roughly 90% seen once. The specimen sequenced was peripheral blood. These receptors all stem from a woman aged 25 to 39 with active or convalescent COVID-19. Each CDR3 is given with its conserved first and last residue. The D gene is left open where the match is weak. The size entry is marked missing in some rows and otherwise reads once, few, many or a size class.

size	V	D	J	DNA	CDR3
NA	TRBV4-1	TRBD1	TRBJ1-1	TGCGCCAGCAGCCAACCTACCACGGGACAGGGCATTTTTAACACTGAAGCTTTCTTT	CASSQPTTGQGIFNTEAFF
NA	TRBV30	NA	TRBJ1-5	TGTGCCTGGAGTCAAACAGGATTAAATCAGCCCCAGCATTTT	CAWSQTGLNQPQHF
NA	TRBV7-7	NA	TRBJ2-3	TGTGCCAGCAGCCGCGCACCGTTGTGGGAGGCTAGTGAAGGGAGCACAGATACGCAGTATTTT	CASSRAPLWEASEGSTDTQYF
NA	TRBV10-3	NA	TRBJ1-2	TGTGCCATCTCGACAGGATTCTTTATAGGCTACACCTTC	CAISTGFFIGYTF
NA	TRBV9	TRBD2	TRBJ2-5	TGTGCCAGCAGCGTAGGAGCGGGGGGCGATCCGGTGGAGACCCAGTACTTC	CASSVGAGGDPVETQYF
NA	TRBV5-5	TRBD2	TRBJ2-1	TGTGCCAGCAGCTTTACGGTCTCTAGCGGGAGTGAGCAGTTCTTC	CASSFTVSSGSEQFF
NA	TRBV5-4	NA	TRBJ2-5	TGTGCCAGCAGCTTGGTGCTAGGAGGCGGAGAGACCCAGTACTTC	CASSLVLGGGETQYF
NA	TRBV2	NA	TRBJ2-7	TGTGCCAGCAGTGCGCGATGGGGGGAAGGCGAGCAGTACTTC	CASSARWGEGEQYF
NA	TRBV2	TRBD1	TRBJ2-1	TGTGCCAGCAGGTGGGCAGGGGGCGGGGATGAGCAGTTCTTC	CASRWAGGGDEQFF
NA	TRBV7-9	NA	TRBJ1-1	TGTGCCAGCAGCTTAGGGAGGCAGGCTTTTTTCTTT	CASSLGRQAFFF
NA	TRBV5-1	NA	TRBJ2-3	TGCGCCAGCAGCATGGGCCAGGACACAGATACGCAGTATTTT	CASSMGQDTDTQYF
NA	TRBV7-2	NA	TRBJ2-1	TGTGCCAGCAGCACCCGAGCTAGCGATGAGCAGTTCTTC	CASSTRASDEQFF
NA	TRBV3-1/TRBV3-2	TRBD1	TRBJ1-6	TGTGCCAGCAGTACCGGGACAGGGTTCTTCCCCCTCCACTTT	CASSTGTGFFPLHF
NA	TRBV19	TRBD2	TRBJ2-3	TGTGCCAGTAGTGCAATAGCGGGAGGGCCAGATACGCAGTATTTT	CASSAIAGGPDTQYF
NA	TRBV11-3	TRBD2	TRBJ2-1	TGTGCCAGCAGCGAAAGGACTAGCGGAGGTTACAATGAGCAGTTCTTC	CASSERTSGGYNEQFF
few	TRBV7-9	TRBD1	TRBJ2-7	TGTGCCAGCAGCTTAGGGAGACAGGGTCGGGGCGAGCAGTACTTC	CASSLGRQGRGEQYF
NA	TRBV7-9	TRBD1	TRBJ1-1	TGTGCCAGCACGGACAGGGAAGCTTTCTTT	CASTDREAFF
NA	TRBV4-1	NA	TRBJ2-7	TGCGCCAGCAGCCAAGAAGGCGGGACGGTCTCCTACGAGCAGTACTTC	CASSQEGGTVSYEQYF
few	TRBV5-1	TRBD2	TRBJ2-1	TGCGCCAGCAGGCGGGAGGGTTCGCAGTTCTTC	CASRREGSQFF
NA	TRBV7-9	NA	TRBJ2-5	TGTGCCAGCAGGTTCCGGGGACTCCAACAAGAGACCCAGTACTTC	CASRFRGLQQETQYF
once	TRBV7-9	NA	TRBJ1-1	TGTGCCAGCAGCTACAAAGGACAAACGAACACTGAAGCTTTCTTT	CASSYKGQTNTEAFF
NA	TRBV19	TRBD1	TRBJ2-7	TGTGCCAGTAGTATCGGTCGGGACAGGGGCTACGAGCAGTACTTC	CASSIGRDRGYEQYF
NA	TRBV7-7	NA	TRBJ1-1	TGTGCCAGCAGCTTGAGTCGAGACACTGAAGCTTTCTTT	CASSLSRDTEAFF
NA	TRBV27	NA	TRBJ1-1	TGTGCCAGCAGCCTGGATTGGGGGACAAACACTGAAGCTTTCTTT	CASSLDWGTNTEAFF
NA	TRBV7-8	NA	TRBJ1-1	TGTGCCAGCAGCTTAGTTCCGGGGACTGAAGCTTTCTTT	CASSLVPGTEAFF
many	TRBV18	TRBD1	TRBJ2-7	TGTGCCAGCTCCTCGGGACAGGGAGTCGACGAGCAGTACTTC	CASSSGQGVDEQYF
NA	TRBV6-2/TRBV6-3	TRBD1	TRBJ1-1	TGTGCCAGCAGCGGGACAGGACAATGGGGGGCCACTGAAGCTTTCTTT	CASSGTGQWGATEAFF
NA	TRBV27	TRBD2	TRBJ2-3	TGTGCCAGCAGCGGGGGGGATACGCAGTATTTT	CASSGGDTQYF
NA	TRBV5-1	NA	TRBJ2-3	TGCGCCAGCAGCTTGGCCGGCGGGGCTAGCACAGATACGCAGTATTTT	CASSLAGGASTDTQYF
NA	TRBV4-1	NA	TRBJ1-2	TGCGCCAGCAGCCAAGATGCTGGGCGGGATTCCTATGGCTACACCTTC	CASSQDAGRDSYGYTF
NA	TRBV5-1	TRBD1	TRBJ1-1	TGCGCCAGCAGCTTTACAGGGGCGGAGGCTTTCTTT	CASSFTGAEAFF
NA	TRBV27	NA	TRBJ2-2	TGTGCCAGCAGAGGGAGACAGGGAGGCACCGGGGAGCTGTTTTTT	CASRGRQGGTGELFF
NA	TRBV29-1	NA	TRBJ1-2	TGCAGCGTCGACGGGACACGGTATGGCTACACCTTC	CSVDGTRYGYTF
NA	TRBV4-1	NA	TRBJ2-4	TGCGCCAGCAGCCAACATGGACTAGCCAAAAACATTCAGTACTTC	CASSQHGLAKNIQYF
few	TRBV13	TRBD1	TRBJ2-3	TGTGCCAGCAGCATCCGGGACAGGGTGACAGATACGCAGTATTTT	CASSIRDRVTDTQYF
NA	TRBV27	TRBD1	TRBJ1-3	TGTGCCAGCAGTTTATTAACAGGGGGCAGCGTGGGAAACACCATATATTTT	CASSLLTGGSVGNTIYF
NA	TRBV5-6	NA	TRBJ1-6	TGTGCCAGCAGCTTGGCCGGGGACTATAATTCACCCCTCCACTTT	CASSLAGDYNSPLHF
few	TRBV10-3	NA	TRBJ1-2	TGTGCCGTGACCAGGGGTTTTAACTATGGCTACACCTTC	CAVTRGFNYGYTF
NA	TRBV2	NA	TRBJ1-2	TGTGCCAGCAGTGAAGCCAGGGTAAACTATGGCTACACCTTC	CASSEARVNYGYTF
NA	TRBV11-2	NA	TRBJ2-6	TGTGCCAGCAGCGTACTACGCTCTGGGGCCAACGTCCTGACTTTC	CASSVLRSGANVLTF